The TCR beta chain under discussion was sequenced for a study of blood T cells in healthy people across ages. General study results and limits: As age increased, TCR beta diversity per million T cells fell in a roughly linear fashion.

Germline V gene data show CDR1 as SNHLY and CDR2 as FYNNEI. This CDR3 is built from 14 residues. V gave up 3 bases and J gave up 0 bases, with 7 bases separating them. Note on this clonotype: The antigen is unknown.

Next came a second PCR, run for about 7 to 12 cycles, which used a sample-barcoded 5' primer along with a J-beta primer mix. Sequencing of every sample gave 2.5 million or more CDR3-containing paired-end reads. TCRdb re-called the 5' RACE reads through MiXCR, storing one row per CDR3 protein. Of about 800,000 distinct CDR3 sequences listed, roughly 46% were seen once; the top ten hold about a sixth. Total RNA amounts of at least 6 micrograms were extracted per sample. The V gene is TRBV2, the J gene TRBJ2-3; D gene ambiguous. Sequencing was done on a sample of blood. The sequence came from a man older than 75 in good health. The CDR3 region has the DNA TGTGCCAGCAGTGATCTCAGTAGCACAGATACGCAGTATTTT. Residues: CASSDLSSTDTQYF.